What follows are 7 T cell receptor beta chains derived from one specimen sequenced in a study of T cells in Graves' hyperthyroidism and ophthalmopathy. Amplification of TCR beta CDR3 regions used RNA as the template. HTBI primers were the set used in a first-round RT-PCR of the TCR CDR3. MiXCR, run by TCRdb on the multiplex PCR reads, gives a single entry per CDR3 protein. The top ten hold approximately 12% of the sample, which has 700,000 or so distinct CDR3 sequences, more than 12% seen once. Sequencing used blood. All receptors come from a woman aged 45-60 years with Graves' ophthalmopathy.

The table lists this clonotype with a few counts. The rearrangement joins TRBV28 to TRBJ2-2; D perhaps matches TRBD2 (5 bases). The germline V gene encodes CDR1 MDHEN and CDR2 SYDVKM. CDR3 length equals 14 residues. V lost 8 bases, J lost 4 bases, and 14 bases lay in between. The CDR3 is CASRKGEGTGELFF. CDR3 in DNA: TGTGCCAGCCGAAAAGGTGAGGGCACCGGGGAGCTGTTTTTT.

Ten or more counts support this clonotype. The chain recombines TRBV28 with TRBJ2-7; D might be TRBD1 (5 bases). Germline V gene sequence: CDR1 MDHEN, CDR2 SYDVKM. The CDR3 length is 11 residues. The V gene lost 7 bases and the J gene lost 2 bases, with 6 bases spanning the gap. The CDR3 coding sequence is TGTGCCAGCAAGACAGCCTACGAGCAGTACTTC. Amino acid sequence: CASKTAYEQYF.

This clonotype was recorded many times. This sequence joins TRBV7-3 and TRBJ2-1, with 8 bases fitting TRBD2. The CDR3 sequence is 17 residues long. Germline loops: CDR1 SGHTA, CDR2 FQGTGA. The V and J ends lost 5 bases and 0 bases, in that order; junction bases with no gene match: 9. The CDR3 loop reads CASSTLVGRVSYNEQFF. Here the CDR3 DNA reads TGTGCCAGCAGCACCCTTGTCGGGAGGGTCTCCTACAATGAGCAGTTCTTC.

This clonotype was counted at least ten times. The CDR3 spells CASSLDGRGQETQYF. The CDR3 bases are TGTGCCAGCAGCTTAGACGGGCGAGGGCAAGAGACCCAGTACTTC. The chain has TRBV11-1 and TRBJ2-5, with a possible D match to TRBD2 (5 bases). CDR1 and CDR2 (germline): SGHAT, FQDESV (reference sequence). This CDR3 is built from 15 residues. V lost 1 base and J lost 2, with 11 bases in between.

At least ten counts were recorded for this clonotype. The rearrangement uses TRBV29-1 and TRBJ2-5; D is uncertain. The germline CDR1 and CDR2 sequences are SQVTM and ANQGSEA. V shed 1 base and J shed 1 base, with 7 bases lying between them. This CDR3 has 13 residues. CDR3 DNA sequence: TGCAGCGTTGAAGTCAACATCCAAGAGACCCAGTACTTC. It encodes CSVEVNIQETQYF.

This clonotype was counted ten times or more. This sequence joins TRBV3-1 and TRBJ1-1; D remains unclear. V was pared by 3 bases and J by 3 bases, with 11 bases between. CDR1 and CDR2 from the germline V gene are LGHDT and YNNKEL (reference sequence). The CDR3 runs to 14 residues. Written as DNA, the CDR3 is TGTGCCAGCAGCCACCCATTGGGGTACACTGAAGCTTTCTTT. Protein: CASSHPLGYTEAFF.

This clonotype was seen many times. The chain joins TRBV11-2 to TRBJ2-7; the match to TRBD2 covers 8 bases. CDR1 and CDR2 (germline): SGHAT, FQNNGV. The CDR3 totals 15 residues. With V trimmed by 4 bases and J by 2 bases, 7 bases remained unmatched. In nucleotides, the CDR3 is TGTGCCAGCAGCTCGAAGCGGGAGTCCCCCTACGAGCAGTACTTC. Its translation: CASSSKRESPYEQYF.